This paragraph covers one TCR beta chain sequence. With 5 bases removed from V and 7 bases from J, the gap between germline ends came to 11 bases. The germline V gene encodes CDR1 SGHAT and CDR2 FQNNGV. The CDR3 has 13 residues. Produced via immunoSEQ multiplex PCR; TCRdb's table is partial and in-frame only. The data hold about 370,000 clones, with roughly 90% observed a single time. The data belong to a study of blood T cell repertoires in COVID-19. Study-wide context: Samples came from the United States, Italy and Spain, spanning acute and convalescent COVID-19.

The rearrangement links TRBV11-2 to TRBJ2-2; D not resolved. The receptor comes from a woman younger than 45 with COVID-19, enrolled during active disease. Material: peripheral blood. The CDR3 DNA reads as TGTGCCAGCAGCCCGAGGAGCTTCGGGGAGCTGTTTTTT. This gives the protein CASSPRSFGELFF.